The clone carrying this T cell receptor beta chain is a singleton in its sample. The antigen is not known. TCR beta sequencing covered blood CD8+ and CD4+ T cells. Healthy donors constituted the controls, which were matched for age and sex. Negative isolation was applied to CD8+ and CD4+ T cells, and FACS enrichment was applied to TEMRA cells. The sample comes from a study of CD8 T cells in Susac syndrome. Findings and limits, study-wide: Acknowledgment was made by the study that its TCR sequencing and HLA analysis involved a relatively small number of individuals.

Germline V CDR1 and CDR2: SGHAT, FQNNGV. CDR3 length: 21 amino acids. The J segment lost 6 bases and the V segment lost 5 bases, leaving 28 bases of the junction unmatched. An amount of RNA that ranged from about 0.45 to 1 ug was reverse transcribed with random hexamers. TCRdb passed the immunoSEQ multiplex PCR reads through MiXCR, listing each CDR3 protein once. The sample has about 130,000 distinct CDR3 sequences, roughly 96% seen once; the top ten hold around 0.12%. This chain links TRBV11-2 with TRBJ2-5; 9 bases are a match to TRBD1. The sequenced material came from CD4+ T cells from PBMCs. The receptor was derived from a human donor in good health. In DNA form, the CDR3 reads TGTGCCAGCAGCCCCCCGGGGACAGGGAAGATAGGAGGGGGCGCGGGAAAGACCCAGTACTTC. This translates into CASSPPGTGKIGGGAGKTQYF.